The 21 T cell receptor beta chains presented below share a single source sample, sequenced in a study of cytomegalovirus exposure and HLA in healthy donors. In the PCR, 60 Vbeta and 13 Jbeta primers were used. Clones were read by immunoSEQ multiplex PCR, and TCRdb kept only the in-frame ones, dropping some. The data show about 38,000 clones, around three fifths seen once. Input material: PBMCs. These receptors all come from a man aged 50 to 60 in good health and CMV-seropositive.

The V call is TRBV2, the J call TRBJ2-7; D perhaps matches TRBD2 (6 bases). The length of the CDR3 is 12 residues. Germline V CDR1 and CDR2: SNHLY, FYNNEI. V dropped 9 bases and J dropped 3 bases, with 12 bases sitting between them. For the CDR3, the DNA is TGTGCCAGTCACTGGACTATCTACGAGCAGTACTTC. Translated: CASHWTIYEQYF.

In its sample, this clone was seen once. This rearrangement joins TRBV6-5 to TRBJ1-2; a weak D match, TRBD1 (5 bases). Germline V gene sequence: CDR1 MNHEY, CDR2 SVGAGI. Trimming shortened V by 0 bases and J by 6 bases, and 11 bases separated the two germline ends. CDR3 length equals 14 residues. Here the CDR3 DNA reads TGTGCCAGCAGTTACTCGAACGGGGGAAATGGCTACACCTTC. It specifies CASSYSNGGNGYTF.

This CDR3 is CARLDRARGYTF. In DNA form, the CDR3 reads TGTGCCCGCTTGGACAGGGCAAGGGGCTACACCTTC. The chain is built from TRBV7-2 and TRBJ1-2; 8 bases line up with TRBD1. Germline V CDR1 and CDR2: SGHTA, FQGNSA. CDR3 length: 12 residues. V dropped 11 bases and J dropped 8; count of bases not matched to a gene: 10.

The rearrangement joins TRBV10-3 to TRBJ2-7; unclear D gene. In germline, CDR1 is ENHRY, CDR2 SYGVKD. Trimming removed 0 bases from V and 0 bases from J, with 12 bases in between. The CDR3 runs 16 residues. CDR3 sequence: CAISESVAVSSYEQYF. CDR3 bases: TGTGCCATCAGTGAGTCGGTGGCGGTGAGCTCCTACGAGCAGTACTTC.

This clone was detected once. This sequence joins TRBV7-2 and TRBJ2-3; D is unresolved. Germline V lookup: CDR1 SGHTA, CDR2 FQGNSA. This CDR3 has 12 amino acids. V lost 3 bases, J lost 5 bases, and 6 bases lay in between. The chain's CDR3 is CASSFVVDTQYF. CDR3 in DNA: TGTGCCAGCAGCTTCGTAGTAGATACGCAGTATTTT.

The V call is TRBV25-1, the J call TRBJ2-2; TRBD1 matches at 7 bases. Germline assignment: CDR1 MGHDK and CDR2 SYGVNS. The CDR3 sequence is 14 residues long. With 6 bases clipped from V and 3 bases from J, the junction kept 4 bases outside the gene matches. As DNA, the CDR3 is TGTGCCAGCAGGTCTGACAGGGACACCGGGGAGCTGTTTTTT. Protein sequence: CASRSDRDTGELFF.

The rearrangement joins TRBV6-4 to TRBJ2-3; D gene uncertain. This CDR3 has 15 amino acids. Per the germline V gene, CDR1 is MRHNA and CDR2 is SNTAGT. The V end lost 4 bases, the J end lost 0 bases, and 11 bases lay between the germline ends. CDR3 residues: CASSVSGGSTDTQYF. In DNA form, the CDR3 reads TGTGCCAGCAGTGTCAGTGGCGGCAGCACAGATACGCAGTATTTT.

This clone was seen a handful of times. The chain uses TRBV7-9 and TRBJ2-5; TRBD1 is a possible D gene (6 bases). The CDR3 is 14 amino acids. Trimming left V 5 bases short and J 5 bases short, with 15 bases between. Germline-derived CDR1 and CDR2 are SEHNR and FQNEAQ (reference sequence). In DNA, the CDR3 is TGTGCCAGCAGCCCCGACAGGTGGGGGGAGACCCAGTACTTC. Protein product: CASSPDRWGETQYF.

The V and J genes are TRBV6-1 and TRBJ2-5, with D tentatively TRBD1 (5 bases). The CDR3 loop spans 14 amino acids. Germline V CDR1 and CDR2: MNHNS, SASEGT. V shed 4 bases and J shed 5 bases, with 14 bases lying between them. CDR3 sequence reads: CASSGQGARETQYF. For the CDR3, the DNA is TGTGCCAGCAGTGGGCAGGGCGCCCGGGAGACCCAGTACTTC.

V and J are TRBV6-1 and TRBJ1-2; 7 bases map to TRBD1. The CDR3 has 13 residues. J gave up 7 bases and V 5 bases, and 7 bases lay outside the gene matches. Germline loops: CDR1 MNHNS, CDR2 SASEGT. The CDR3 loop reads CASSPSTGFGYTF. The DNA for the CDR3 is TGTGCCAGCAGTCCATCGACAGGGTTTGGCTACACCTTC.

This chain links TRBV20-1 with TRBJ1-1; D might be TRBD1 (6 bases). V lost 3 bases to trimming and J lost 8 bases, with 7 bases between them. Germline CDR1 reads DFQATT; CDR2 reads SNEGSKA (reference sequence). The CDR3 sequence is 10 residues long. CDR3 bases: TGCAGTGCTAGTGGGACAGAAGCTTTCTTT. Its translation: CSASGTEAFF.

This chain links TRBV28 with TRBJ2-3, with 8 bases fitting TRBD2. The ends lost 2 bases at V and 2 bases at J; junction bases unmatched: 3. Per the germline V gene, CDR1 is MDHEN and CDR2 is SYDVKM. The CDR3 consists of 15 residues. The CDR3 coding sequence is TGTGCCAGCAGTTTACAGCGGGGGTCCACAGATACGCAGTATTTT. Protein sequence: CASSLQRGSTDTQYF.

The gene calls are TRBV10-3 and TRBJ2-1, with D maybe TRBD1 (5 bases). The V gene's germline CDR1 is ENHRY and CDR2 SYGVKD. V was pared by 2 bases and J by 9 bases, with 11 bases between. This CDR3 has 13 amino acids. CDR3 sequence reads: CAISEGRAGEQFF. In DNA, the CDR3 is TGTGCCATCAGTGAGGGCAGGGCCGGTGAGCAGTTCTTC.

The V and J genes are TRBV5-6 and TRBJ2-2, with D unresolved. The CDR3 sequence is 16 residues long. The V end lost 4 bases, the J end lost 1 base, and 14 bases lay between the germline ends. In germline, CDR1 is SGHDT, CDR2 YYEEEE. CDR3 in DNA: TGTGCCAGCAGCCCTCAGTTATCTCAGAACACCGGGGAGCTGTTTTTT. It is translated as CASSPQLSQNTGELFF.

This clone was seen a few times. The chain has TRBV6-1 and TRBJ2-2; 8 nucleotides line up with TRBD1. Germline V lookup: CDR1 MNHNS, CDR2 SASEGT. This CDR3 has 15 residues. V shed 7 bases, J shed 4 bases, and the junction held 8 bases outside the gene matches. The CDR3 loop is CASKAGQGATGELFF. CDR3 nucleotides: TGTGCCAGCAAGGCAGGGCAGGGGGCCACCGGGGAGCTGTTTTTT.

The chain couples TRBV19 to TRBJ1-1, with 8 positions matching TRBD1. The CDR3 extends over 14 amino acids. The trim removed 7 bases at V and 3 bases at J, leaving 7 bases unmatched. The germline V gene has CDR1 LNHDA and CDR2 SQIVND (reference sequence). The CDR3 spells CASITGGSDTEAFF. The DNA for the CDR3 is TGTGCCAGTATTACAGGGGGATCAGACACTGAAGCTTTCTTT.

The chain uses TRBV5-1 and TRBJ1-2, with TRBD1 matching over 10 bases. The CDR3 runs 16 residues. Germline V gene lookup returns CDR1 SGHRS and CDR2 YFSETQ. The ends lost 3 bases at V and 4 bases at J; junction bases unmatched: 9. CDR3: CASSSTGGEGSYGYTF. The CDR3 DNA follows: TGCGCCAGCAGCTCGACAGGGGGCGAAGGAAGCTATGGCTACACCTTC.

The gene calls are TRBV7-2 and TRBJ2-7, with 7 bases identical to TRBD2. Germline CDR1 reads SGHTA; CDR2 reads FQGNSA. CDR3 size: 14 residues. Trimming took 3 bases from V and 1 from J; bases not matched to a gene: 3. The chain's CDR3 is CASSFQGGSYEQYF. CDR3 DNA sequence: TGTGCCAGCAGCTTTCAGGGAGGGTCCTACGAGCAGTACTTC.

The J gene is TRBJ1-1, the V gene TRBV14, with TRBD1 identical over 7 bases. This CDR3 is 15 amino acids long. CDR1 SGHDN and CDR2 FVKESK come from the germline V gene. V lost 8 bases to trimming and J lost 2 bases; unmatched junction nucleotides: 11. The CDR3 reads CASSKGASFNTEAFF. The CDR3 nucleotides read TGTGCCAGCTCTAAGGGGGCCAGCTTTAACACTGAAGCTTTCTTT. Complete variable domain (other parts from reference TRBV14 and TRBJ1-1): EAGVTQFPSHSVIEKGQTVTLRCDPISGHDNLYWYRRVMGKEIKFLLHFVKESKQDESGMPNNRFLAERTGGTYSTLKVQPAELEDSGVYFCASSKGASFNTEAFFGQGTRLTVV.

CDR3 sequence reads: CASTHGGNNQPQHF. CDR3 in DNA: TGTGCCAGCACCCACGGGGGGAACAATCAGCCCCAGCATTTT. The chain recombines TRBV28 with TRBJ1-5, with D possibly TRBD1 on 5 matching bases. Trimming removed 7 bases from V and 3 bases from J, with 13 bases in between. The length of the CDR3 is 14 residues. Germline V gives CDR1 MDHEN, CDR2 SYDVKM. Looking up the rest from reference TRBV28 and TRBJ1-5 gives the full variable domain: DVKVTQSSRYLVKRTGEKVFLECVQDMDHENMFWYRQDPGLGLRLIYFSYDVKMKEKGDIPEGYSVSREKKERFSLILESASTNQTSMYLCASTHGGNNQPQHFGDGTRLSIL.

The gene calls are TRBV6-6 and TRBJ2-7; the match to TRBD2 covers 8 bases. Trimming removed 2 bases from V and 2 bases from J; junction bases left unmatched: 8. CDR3 length equals 16 residues. Germline CDR1 is MNHNY and CDR2 is SVGAGI (reference sequence). The CDR3 spells CASSYRGGGLTYEQYF. The CDR3 DNA reads TGTGCCAGCAGTTACCGAGGCGGGGGGCTTACCTACGAGCAGTACTTC.